The 18 T cell receptor beta chains in this list originate from one sample, sequenced in a study of radiation and T cells in renal cell carcinoma. TCRdb keeps only in-frame clones here, not all; method: immunoSEQ multiplex PCR. The profile shows approximately 65,000 clones, 70% to 80% of them singletons. The time point was: blood 4 weeks post-SBRT, at nephrectomy. Treatment meaning: 15 Gy SBRT to primary tumor, nephrectomy 4 weeks later. The material sequenced was blood, taken from a patient whose treatment included radiotherapy and nephrectomy. The receptor set was obtained from a man aged 60 to 69 with renal cell carcinoma.

The chain uses TRBV11-2 and TRBJ1-5, with a possible D match to TRBD1 (5 bases). Trimming shortened V by 5 bases and J by 5 bases, and 16 bases separated the two germline ends. Germline V gene sequence: CDR1 SGHAT, CDR2 FQNNGV. The CDR3 extends over 15 amino acids. The CDR3 DNA sequence: TGTGCCAGCAGCCCCCACGGGGGTGGGGATCAGCCCCAGCATTTT. It yields the protein CASSPHGGGDQPQHF.

At least ten counts were recorded for this clone. The rearrangement uses TRBV7-2 and TRBJ2-3; tentatively, D is TRBD1 or TRBD2 (6 bases each). V lost 2 bases and J 7 bases, leaving 13 bases between the germline ends. CDR3 length equals 14 residues. Germline V lookup: CDR1 SGHTA, CDR2 FQGNSA. The CDR3 region is CASSLLQRGHTQYF. The CDR3 bases are TGTGCCAGCAGCTTACTCCAACGGGGGCATACGCAGTATTTT.

The V and J genes are TRBV15 and TRBJ2-1; D unclear. Germline values: CDR1 LNHNV, CDR2 YYDKDF (reference sequence). V lost 0 bases, J lost 4 bases, and 7 bases lay in between. The CDR3 has 14 amino acids. The CDR3, as DNA: TGTGCCACCAGCAGAGATTTTACATACAATGAGCAGTTCTTC. Its translation: CATSRDFTYNEQFF.

The sample holds many counts of this clone. This chain links TRBV19 with TRBJ1-1, with a tentative D call TRBD1 (5 bases). Germline V gene sequence: CDR1 LNHDA, CDR2 SQIVND (reference sequence). Trimming removed 8 bases at V and 3 bases at J, with 13 bases between. This CDR3 contains 13 residues. The CDR3 sequence is CASLDRSDTEAFF. In DNA form, the CDR3 reads TGTGCCAGTTTAGACAGATCGGACACTGAAGCTTTCTTT.

V usage is TRBV29-1 and J usage is TRBJ2-3; no definite D call. Germline CDR1 SQVTM, CDR2 ANQGSEA. CDR3 length equals 13 residues. The V gene lost 6 bases and the J gene lost 3 bases, with 13 bases spanning the gap. The CDR3 spells CSVPPGTTDTQYF. CDR3 coding DNA: TGCAGCGTCCCGCCCGGAACTACAGATACGCAGTATTTT.

The chain has TRBV13 and TRBJ1-5; D perhaps matches TRBD1 (6 bases). The CDR3 totals 15 residues. The V and J ends lost 0 bases and 2 bases respectively, with 8 bases between them. Germline CDR1 reads PRHDT; CDR2 reads FYEKMQ (reference sequence). Here the CDR3 DNA reads TGTGCCAGCAGCTTAGGCGCAGGGGGCAATCAGCCCCAGCATTTT. Its protein product is CASSLGAGGNQPQHF.

The gene calls are TRBV7-2 and TRBJ2-7, with 7 bases lining up with TRBD1. This CDR3 is 15 amino acids long. Unmatched junction bases numbered 6, after V lost 1 base and J lost 3 bases. CDR1 SGHTA and CDR2 FQGNSA come from the germline V gene. The chain's CDR3 is CASSLGLGQIYEQYF. The CDR3 nucleotides read TGTGCCAGCAGCTTAGGTTTGGGACAGATCTACGAGCAGTACTTC.

The genes are TRBV11-2 and TRBJ2-1, with 14 bases aligning to TRBD2. V lost 5 bases and J lost 6; bases outside the gene matches: 3. This CDR3 is 15 amino acids long. The germline V gene encodes CDR1 SGHAT and CDR2 FQNNGV. The CDR3 protein is CASSGGTSGSNEQFF. CDR3 DNA sequence: TGTGCCAGCAGCGGCGGGACTAGCGGGAGCAATGAGCAGTTCTTC.

The rearrangement uses TRBV7-9 and TRBJ2-1; either TRBD1 or TRBD2 may supply D (5 bases each). Germline lookup yields CDR1 SEHNR and CDR2 FQNEAQ (reference sequence). This CDR3 has 15 residues. Trimming stripped 4 bases from V and 5 bases from J, with 15 bases between. In DNA, the CDR3 is TGTGCCAGCAGCTCCCCGGGACCGTCAAACAATGAGCAGTTCTTC. Amino acids: CASSSPGPSNNEQFF.

This clone was seen only once. V and J are TRBV10-3 and TRBJ1-2; D perhaps matches TRBD1 (5 bases). The CDR3 sequence is 16 residues long. Germline V gene data show CDR1 as ENHRY and CDR2 as SYGVKD. Trimming took 2 bases from V and 2 from J, leaving 15 bases between them. The CDR3 DNA is TGTGCCATCAGTGAGGGGGAAGGACACTTGAACTATGGCTACACCTTC. It specifies CAISEGEGHLNYGYTF.

This chain links TRBV5-1 with TRBJ1-1; D is undetermined. Looked up from germline, CDR1 is SGHRS and CDR2 is YFSETQ. The V end lost 6 bases, the J end lost 0 bases, and 15 bases lay between the germline ends. The CDR3 has 15 amino acids. This CDR3 reads CASTSEGTMNTEAFF. In DNA, the CDR3 is TGCGCCAGCACCTCTGAGGGTACTATGAACACTGAAGCTTTCTTT.

The chain is built from TRBV27 and TRBJ2-5, with 15 bases lining up with TRBD2. Trimming removed 5 bases from V and 5 bases from J; junction bases left unmatched: 9. The CDR3 totals 17 residues. The germline gives CDR1 MNHEY, CDR2 SMNVEV (reference sequence). CDR3 loop: CASSQGLAGGPWETQYF. CDR3 nucleotides: TGTGCCAGCAGTCAAGGACTAGCGGGAGGGCCGTGGGAGACCCAGTACTTC.

The chain combines TRBV7-2 with TRBJ1-5; TRBD1 aligns across 7 bases. There are 16 residues in the CDR3. Germline V gene data show CDR1 as SGHTA and CDR2 as FQGNSA. Trimming cost V 4 bases and J 4 bases; bases outside gene matches: 10. In nucleotides, the CDR3 is TGTGCCAGCAGCTCCGGACCGCTACAGGGGAATCAGCCCCAGCATTTT. This codes for CASSSGPLQGNQPQHF.

The chain carries TRBV7-9 and TRBJ1-1; no definite D call. CDR1 is SEHNR and CDR2 is FQNEAQ in the germline V gene (reference sequence). The V end lost 5 bases, the J end lost 6 bases, and 13 bases lay between the germline ends. CDR3 length equals 13 residues. The CDR3 reads CASSLLGTAEAFF. Written as DNA, the CDR3 is TGTGCCAGCAGCCTTCTGGGTACCGCTGAAGCTTTCTTT.

This clone is a singleton in its sample. The V call is TRBV14, the J call TRBJ2-7; D possibly matches TRBD1 or TRBD2 (5 bases each). This CDR3 contains 14 residues. V shed 4 bases and J shed 5 bases, with 15 bases lying between them. Germline-derived CDR1 and CDR2 are SGHDN and FVKESK. CDR3 amino acids: CASSPGAGIHEQYF. The CDR3 nucleotides read TGTGCCAGCAGCCCCGGGGCAGGGATCCACGAGCAGTACTTC. The whole variable domain, remainder taken from reference TRBV14 and TRBJ2-7, is EAGVTQFPSHSVIEKGQTVTLRCDPISGHDNLYWYRRVMGKEIKFLLHFVKESKQDESGMPNNRFLAERTGGTYSTLKVQPAELEDSGVYFCASSPGAGIHEQYFGPGTRLTVT.

The V and J genes are TRBV7-9 and TRBJ1-1; TRBD1 matches at 8 bases. The CDR3 is 16 amino acids. Trimming removed 5 bases from V and 1 base from J; junction bases left unmatched: 9. Looked up from germline, CDR1 is SEHNR and CDR2 is FQNEAQ (reference sequence). The CDR3 region has the DNA TGTGCCAGCAGCCCGGGACAGGTGATTACGAACACTGAAGCTTTCTTT. Amino acids: CASSPGQVITNTEAFF.

CDR3 sequence reads: CASRGGSGNQPQHF. Here the CDR3 DNA reads TGTGCCAGCAGGGGGGGGTCGGGCAATCAGCCCCAGCATTTT. The chain recombines TRBV11-3 with TRBJ1-5, with a possible D match to TRBD1 (5 bases). CDR3 length: 14 amino acids. The V gene's germline CDR1 is SGHNT and CDR2 YENEEA. Trimming took off 6 bases at V and 2 bases at J, with 11 bases between the two ends.

The chain recombines TRBV19 with TRBJ1-4; D might be TRBD1 (5 bases). There are 14 residues in the CDR3. V was trimmed by 5 bases and J by 12 bases, leaving 19 bases between them. The germline CDR1 and CDR2 sequences are LNHDA and SQIVND (reference sequence). The CDR3: CASSLEGPRFELFF. As DNA, the CDR3 is TGTGCCAGTAGTCTTGAGGGGCCTAGATTTGAACTGTTTTTT. The complete variable domain, with remaining parts taken from reference TRBV19 and TRBJ1-4, reads DGGITQSPKYLFRKEGQNVTLSCEQNLNHDAMYWYRQDPGQGLRLIYYSQIVNDFQKGDIAEGYSVSREKKESFPLTVTSAQKNPTAFYLCASSLEGPRFELFFGSGTQLSVL.